Reported below is one TCR beta chain. This clone's antigen is unknown. The sample belongs to a study of monozygotic twins with inflammatory bowel disease (dated by TCRdb to the late 2010s). A note on the overall study: In total, around 28 monozygotic twin pairs made up the full study: 19 Danish pairs, all IBD-discordant, plus nine German pairs, of which four were IBD-concordant and five were IBD-discordant. The search for disease-associated traits relied mainly on comparing IBD patients with their genetically identical healthy co-twins within discordant pairs. Each individual had, on average, about 151 000 unique TCRalpha sequences and 181 000 unique TCRbeta sequences available for analysis. Results and caveats for the whole study, not just this receptor: Measured by the inverse Simpson index, TCRbeta repertoire diversity was lower in IBD patients than in their healthy co-twins. The results gave no support for a single strong signal or clonotype linked to IBD. The analysis was unable to tell different T cell subtypes apart. Compared with healthy twins, IBD patients shared fewer clonotypes with other individuals, and the difference was most pronounced in patients with signs of disease activity. Because patients received different immunosuppressive treatments, the repertoires may have picked up extra background noise and variability between individuals. Repertoire similarity did not differ between concordant and discordant twins, which could be due to limited statistical power.

The library relied on 5' RACE. The input for every TCR library was around 4,000 ng of total RNA. For each sample, cDNA synthesis was carried out in eight separate reactions using SMARTScribe reverse transcriptase. During cDNA synthesis, unique molecular identifiers containing a 6-nucleotide sample barcode were introduced by template switching. TCRalpha and TCRbeta cDNA was amplified in two nested PCRs of roughly 17 and 9 cycles, and bead purification was carried out after each PCR. Before amplification, cDNA was treated with uracil DNA-glycosylase and purified using the QIAquick PCR purification kit. The second PCR added Illumina TruSeq-compatible adapters along with sample-specific barcodes. Library quality and concentration were assessed using TapeStation and Qubit, and about 5.2 ng of each library was pooled. The pooled libraries were sequenced with 2 x 100 bp reads and custom sequencing primers on an Illumina HiSeq2500 single-index Rapid Run. The published analysis was carried out like this. PCR and sequencing errors were corrected by UMI-based consensus assembly using MiGEC version 1.2.6. MiXCR version 2.1.1 was used to carry out V(D)J alignment, clonotype assembly and CDR3 extraction. Normalisation of gene usage, clonotype sharing and MAIT/NKT TCR abundance was achieved by analysing the top 1000, 10 000 and 20 000 clonotypes per sample. Diversity was computed as the inverse Simpson index with the vegan R package after downsampling to 27 000 UMIs. Paired Mann-Whitney U tests were applied to discordant twin pairs, and Benjamini-Hochberg correction was used for multiple testing. The reads underwent TCRdb reprocessing, giving one record for each CDR3 protein sequence and no DNA. The V and J calls reflect TCRdb's pipeline rather than the authors' work. In this sample's table one finds 300,000 to 400,000 distinct CDR3 sequences. The ten largest account for roughly 2% of the sample.

A 2.5 ml peripheral blood sample was drawn into PAXgene tubes per donor and stored at -80°C. Total RNA was isolated from whole blood with the PAXgene blood miRNA kit on an automated QIAcube, without T cell sorting. Peripheral blood from monozygotic twin pairs, either concordant or discordant for inflammatory bowel disease, underwent deep TCRalpha and TCRbeta repertoire profiling that used unique molecular barcoding. Smoking habits were recorded for all twin pairs, with individuals classified as current, former or never smokers. The sequence came from a human donor with ulcerative colitis or Crohn's disease, or a healthy co-twin of an affected twin (not recorded which). Sequences were obtained from blood.

The CDR3 region has the sequence CSPSGRAMRQPQHF. Recombination linked TRBV29-1 to TRBJ1-5. From the cysteine through the phenylalanine, the CDR3 covers 14 amino acids. Only the protein sequence is given. Per the germline V gene, SQVTM is the CDR1 and ANQGSEA is the CDR2.